This entry features one TCR beta chain sequence. The sample belongs to a study of shared clonotypes between healthy human individuals. Germline CDR1 is SNHLY and CDR2 is FYNNEI. This CDR3 region has 14 residues. V lost 3 bases and J 2 bases, leaving 11 bases between the germline ends. This table comes from immunoSEQ multiplex PCR, and its TCRdb copy is limited to in-frame clones, with some not included. The data contain 300,000 to 400,000 clones, around two thirds of them singletons. Specimen: memory CD4+ T cells sorted from blood. Subset: CD45RA-negative fraction. The clonotype was recovered from a man aged 25 to 40 in good health. V and J are TRBV2 and TRBJ2-7; no firm D call. This CDR3 is CASSDSAAPYEQYF. CDR3 nucleotide sequence: TGTGCCAGCAGTGATTCGGCAGCCCCCTACGAGCAGTACTTC. Combining the CDR3 with reference TRBV2 and TRBJ2-7 gives the whole variable domain EPEVTQTPSHQVTQMGQEVILRCVPISNHLYFYWYRQILGQKVEFLVSFYNNEISEKSEIFDDQFSVERPDGSNFTLKIRSTKLEDSAMYFCASSDSAAPYEQYFGPGTRLTVT.